This is a list of T cell receptor beta chains from one sample in a study of T cells in tumors after PD-1 blockade. Assay: immunoSEQ multiplex PCR; the TCRdb copy retains only in-frame clones and omits some. The sample has 3,500 to 4,500 clones; 65% to 80% are singletons. The specimen was tumor tissue, collected before anti-PD-1 treatment. The origin of the receptors is a human donor with basal cell carcinoma. The CDR3 runs from the conserved cysteine through the conserved F or W. Fields, in order: CDR3 DNA, CDR3 protein, clone size, D gene, V gene, J gene. D genes are given only for firm matches. Clone size is shown for a subset of rows, as once, few, many or a class of expanded clone.

CDR3 DNA: TGTGCCAGCAGCGGACAGGGGATGAATCAGCCCCAGCATTTT
CDR3 protein: CASSGQGMNQPQHF
clone size: .
D gene: TRBD1
V gene: TRBV6-1
J gene: TRBJ1-5

CDR3 DNA: TGTGCCAGCAGCCAAGAATGGGACAGCACAGATACGCAGTATTTT
CDR3 protein: CASSQEWDSTDTQYF
clone size: few
D gene: .
V gene: TRBV3-1/TRBV3-2
J gene: TRBJ2-3

CDR3 DNA: TGTGCCAGCACAGGGACAGTGCCAGATACGCAGTATTTT
CDR3 protein: CASTGTVPDTQYF
clone size: .
D gene: TRBD1
V gene: TRBV6-5
J gene: TRBJ2-3

CDR3 DNA: TGTGCCAGCAGCTTAGGGTCGTGGGGAACTGAAGCTTTCTTT
CDR3 protein: CASSLGSWGTEAFF
clone size: .
D gene: .
V gene: TRBV7-2
J gene: TRBJ1-1

CDR3 DNA: TGTGCCAGCAGACTGGGAGGGGGCTTTGGGGCCAACGTCCTGACTTTC
CDR3 protein: CASRLGGGFGANVLTF
clone size: .
D gene: .
V gene: TRBV27
J gene: TRBJ2-6

CDR3 DNA: TGTGCCAGCAGTCCTTCGGGGGGGAGCACAGATACGCAGTATTTT
CDR3 protein: CASSPSGGSTDTQYF
clone size: .
D gene: TRBD2
V gene: TRBV6-5
J gene: TRBJ2-3

CDR3 DNA: TGTGCCAGCAGTAAGCCTGGGGCCAACGTCCTGACTTTC
CDR3 protein: CASSKPGANVLTF
clone size: few
D gene: .
V gene: TRBV6-5
J gene: TRBJ2-6

CDR3 DNA: TGTGCCAGCTCACCGGGGACGGGGGACACAGATACGCAGTATTTT
CDR3 protein: CASSPGTGDTDTQYF
clone size: few
D gene: .
V gene: TRBV18
J gene: TRBJ2-3

CDR3 DNA: TGTGCCAGTAGAAAAGGGGGGGATGCCGGGGAGCTGTTTTTT
CDR3 protein: CASRKGGDAGELFF
clone size: .
D gene: .
V gene: TRBV19
J gene: TRBJ2-2

CDR3 DNA: TGTGCCAGCAGCCTCTTGACTAGCGGGGAAGAGACCCAGTACTTC
CDR3 protein: CASSLLTSGEETQYF
clone size: few
D gene: TRBD2
V gene: TRBV7-9
J gene: TRBJ2-5

CDR3 DNA: TGTGCCAGCAGCTCCGGGACGGATAACTATGGCTACACCTTC
CDR3 protein: CASSSGTDNYGYTF
clone size: .
D gene: .
V gene: TRBV5-5
J gene: TRBJ1-2

CDR3 DNA: TGTGCCAGCAGCAACCCAAACTACAATGAGCAGTTCTTC
CDR3 protein: CASSNPNYNEQFF
clone size: .
D gene: .
V gene: TRBV6-5
J gene: TRBJ2-1

CDR3 DNA: TGTGCCAGCACCCTCGGAAACTTGTACACTGAAGCTTTCTTT
CDR3 protein: CASTLGNLYTEAFF
clone size: .
D gene: .
V gene: TRBV28
J gene: TRBJ1-1

CDR3 DNA: TGTGCCAGCAATAGATACCGAGAGTACAAGACCTATGGCTACACCTTC
CDR3 protein: CASNRYREYKTYGYTF
clone size: .
D gene: .
V gene: TRBV5-2
J gene: TRBJ1-2

CDR3 DNA: TGTGCCTGGAGTGGACGGACCGCCTATAATTCACCCCTCCACTTT
CDR3 protein: CAWSGRTAYNSPLHF
clone size: .
D gene: .
V gene: TRBV30
J gene: TRBJ1-6

CDR3 DNA: TGTGCCAGCAGCTTAGACGACAGGGGCTACGAGCAGTACTTC
CDR3 protein: CASSLDDRGYEQYF
clone size: .
D gene: TRBD1
V gene: TRBV7-6
J gene: TRBJ2-7

CDR3 DNA: TGTGCCAGCAGTGAACTAGCTACAGATACGCAGTATTTT
CDR3 protein: CASSELATDTQYF
clone size: .
D gene: .
V gene: TRBV6-4
J gene: TRBJ2-3

CDR3 DNA: TGCGCCAGGGACCGGGACAGTCTCTACGAGCAGTACTTC
CDR3 protein: CARDRDSLYEQYF
clone size: .
D gene: TRBD1
V gene: TRBV10-1
J gene: TRBJ2-7

CDR3 DNA: TGTGCCACCAGCAGAGGTGGTGGAGCGGGGGTTGGCTTACAAGAGACCCAGTACTTC
CDR3 protein: CATSRGGGAGVGLQETQYF
clone size: .
D gene: TRBD2
V gene: TRBV15
J gene: TRBJ2-5

CDR3 DNA: TGTGCCACTCTGTCCGGGACAGGGGGCTACGAGCAGTACTTC
CDR3 protein: CATLSGTGGYEQYF
clone size: few
D gene: TRBD1
V gene: TRBV19
J gene: TRBJ2-7

CDR3 DNA: TGTGCCAGCAGCTTGGGCCTGAACACCGGGGAGCTGTTTTTT
CDR3 protein: CASSLGLNTGELFF
clone size: .
D gene: .
V gene: TRBV7-6
J gene: TRBJ2-2

CDR3 DNA: TGTGCCAGCAGTTATCCCTACGAGCAGTACTTC
CDR3 protein: CASSYPYEQYF
clone size: .
D gene: .
V gene: TRBV6-5
J gene: TRBJ2-7

CDR3 DNA: TGTGCCAGCAGTGAATCCACAGGGAGGTTCACTGAAGCTTTCTTT
CDR3 protein: CASSESTGRFTEAFF
clone size: .
D gene: .
V gene: TRBV25-1
J gene: TRBJ1-1

CDR3 DNA: TGCGCCAGCAGTAGGTGGAACCCCGGGCCATACGAGCAGTACTTC
CDR3 protein: CASSRWNPGPYEQYF
clone size: .
D gene: .
V gene: TRBV10-2
J gene: TRBJ2-7

CDR3 DNA: TGTGCCAGCAGCCAAAAAGAGGGACTACCGAACACCGGGGAGCTGTTTTTT
CDR3 protein: CASSQKEGLPNTGELFF
clone size: few
D gene: TRBD2
V gene: TRBV3-1/TRBV3-2
J gene: TRBJ2-2

CDR3 DNA: TGTGCCAGTAGACTGATTACAGACTACACCTTC
CDR3 protein: CASRLITDYTF
clone size: .
D gene: .
V gene: TRBV19
J gene: TRBJ1-2

CDR3 DNA: TGCGCCAGCAGTGAGGTTGAGACTGAAGCTTTCTTT
CDR3 protein: CASSEVETEAFF
clone size: .
D gene: .
V gene: TRBV10-1
J gene: TRBJ1-1

CDR3 DNA: TGTGCCAGCTCACCACAGGGAAACACCATATATTTT
CDR3 protein: CASSPQGNTIYF
clone size: .
D gene: .
V gene: TRBV18
J gene: TRBJ1-3

CDR3 DNA: TGTGCCAGCAGTGATAACTATGGCTACACCTTC
CDR3 protein: CASSDNYGYTF
clone size: few
D gene: .
V gene: TRBV5-4
J gene: TRBJ1-2

CDR3 DNA: TGTGCCATCAGTGACCTAGCGGGGGCGAACACCGGGGAGCTGTTTTTT
CDR3 protein: CAISDLAGANTGELFF
clone size: .
D gene: TRBD2
V gene: TRBV10-3
J gene: TRBJ2-2

CDR3 DNA: TGTGCCAGCAGCCCCCAGGGCTTAAATCAGCCCCAGCATTTT
CDR3 protein: CASSPQGLNQPQHF
clone size: .
D gene: .
V gene: TRBV2
J gene: TRBJ1-5

CDR3 DNA: TGTGCCAGCAGAGTCGGGCCAGGGCCGGGAAACACCATATATTTT
CDR3 protein: CASRVGPGPGNTIYF
clone size: .
D gene: .
V gene: TRBV5-6
J gene: TRBJ1-3

CDR3 DNA: TGCGCCAGCAGCCCGGGAGGGGGTTGGTCTGATGAAGCTTTCTTT
CDR3 protein: CASSPGGGWSDEAFF
clone size: .
D gene: .
V gene: TRBV5-1
J gene: TRBJ1-1

CDR3 DNA: TGTGCCAGCAGCAATGGGAGCTCCTACAATGAGCAGTTCTTC
CDR3 protein: CASSNGSSYNEQFF
clone size: once
D gene: .
V gene: TRBV3-1/TRBV3-2
J gene: TRBJ2-1

CDR3 DNA: TGTGCCAGCAACCGCAGGGAGGGGACCGGGGAGCTGTTTTTT
CDR3 protein: CASNRREGTGELFF
clone size: .
D gene: TRBD2
V gene: TRBV27
J gene: TRBJ2-2

CDR3 DNA: TGTGCCAGCAGCTTTGACAGGGTTACTGTCTACAATGAGCAGTTCTTC
CDR3 protein: CASSFDRVTVYNEQFF
clone size: .
D gene: TRBD1
V gene: TRBV5-6
J gene: TRBJ2-1

CDR3 DNA: TGCGCCAGCAGCCACCCCACAGGGGATCAGCCCCAGCATTTT
CDR3 protein: CASSHPTGDQPQHF
clone size: few
D gene: TRBD1
V gene: TRBV4-1
J gene: TRBJ1-5

CDR3 DNA: TGTGCCAGCAGCTTCCGGGACCAAAATCAGCCCCAGCATTTT
CDR3 protein: CASSFRDQNQPQHF
clone size: .
D gene: .
V gene: TRBV5-5
J gene: TRBJ1-5

CDR3 DNA: TGTGCCAGCAGCTCCCGCCCTGGAGATACGCAGTATTTT
CDR3 protein: CASSSRPGDTQYF
clone size: large
D gene: .
V gene: TRBV5-4
J gene: TRBJ2-3

CDR3 DNA: TGCGCCAGCAGACAAAGAGGGGGGGAGAGCTCCTACAATGAGCAGTTCTTC
CDR3 protein: CASRQRGGESSYNEQFF
clone size: few
D gene: .
V gene: TRBV5-1
J gene: TRBJ2-1

CDR3 DNA: TGTGCCAGCAGCCAGGTGTCTGGACAGGCCGGGGGGGACACCATATATTTT
CDR3 protein: CASSQVSGQAGGDTIYF
clone size: .
D gene: TRBD1
V gene: TRBV3-1/TRBV3-2
J gene: TRBJ1-3